This TCR beta chain was found in a study of molecular identifiers for immune sequencing clone quantification. Deletions cut 7 bases from V and 2 bases from J, with 17 bases between. The CDR3 is 15 residues long. Germline V CDR1 and CDR2: MGHRA, YSYEKL. Study-level points and caveats: Sizes of highly expanded clones could be underestimated through identical TCRs sharing a barcode.

TCRdb analysed the PCR reads with MiXCR anew, one entry per CDR3 protein. Of 75,000 to 100,000 distinct CDR3 sequences listed, 15% to 20% were seen once; the top ten hold 0.75% to 0.95%. At least ten counts were recorded for this clonotype. Its antigen remains unidentified. Input for naive CD8 libraries was about 18,000 to 1,100,000 sorted cells; the RNA fraction used was 10%, 30% or 50%. When naive CD8 T cells were sorted, they were gated as CD8+CD4-CCR7+CD45RA+. Sequenced material: naive CD8+ T cells from blood, with Jurkat cell RNA spiked in. As for subset: FACS-sorted CD8+CD4-CCR7+CD45RA+ naive T cells. The chain employs TRBV4-1 and TRBJ1-1; D is unclear. This sequence was found in a human donor in good health. Some libraries in this study had Jurkat cell RNA spiked in. This chain's CDR3 is CASTFDISINTEAFF. The CDR3 bases are TGCGCCAGCACCTTCGATATCAGCATTAACACTGAAGCTTTCTTT.